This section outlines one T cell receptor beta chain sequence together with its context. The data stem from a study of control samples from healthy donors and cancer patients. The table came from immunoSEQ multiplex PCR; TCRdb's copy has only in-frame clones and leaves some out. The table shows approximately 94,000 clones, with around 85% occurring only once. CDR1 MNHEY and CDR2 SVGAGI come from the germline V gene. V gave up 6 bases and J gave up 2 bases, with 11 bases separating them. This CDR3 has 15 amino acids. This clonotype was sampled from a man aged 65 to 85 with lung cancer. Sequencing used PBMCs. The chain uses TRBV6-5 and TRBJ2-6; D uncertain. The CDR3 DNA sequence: TGTGCCAGCAGCCCCTCATTACCTGGGGCCAACGTCCTGACTTTC. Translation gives CASSPSLPGANVLTF.